This T cell receptor (beta chain) was retrieved from a study of regulatory T cells in long-lasting Graves disease. Specified time point: persistent/refractory GD, antithyroid drugs over 5 years with positive TRAb. The TCR library was made from RNA extracted from PBMCs. Graves' disease diagnosis followed American Thyroid Association guidelines. This clonotype turned up a few times. Library construction for TCR beta used iRepertoire HTBI primers and Arm-PCR of CDR3 regions. TCRdb passed the multiplex PCR reads through MiXCR, listing each CDR3 protein once. Of 400,000 or so distinct CDR3 sequences in the sample, 20% were seen once. The starting material was peripheral blood mononuclear cells (PBMCs), obtained when the disease was refractory, from a patient treated with antithyroid drugs. The sequence came from a female donor with Graves disease.

CDR3 protein: CASSVVGSDSPLHF. The CDR3 bases are TGTGCCAGCAGCGTAGTAGGGAGTGATTCACCCCTCCACTTT. The chain links TRBV9 to TRBJ1-6; the D is unclear. Trimming left V 0 bases short and J 8 bases short, with 9 bases between. The CDR3 totals 14 residues. Germline V CDR1 and CDR2: SGDLS, YYNGEE.